These T cell receptor beta chains were read from a single sample in a study of cytomegalovirus exposure and HLA in healthy donors. Produced via immunoSEQ multiplex PCR; TCRdb's table is partial and in-frame only. Here the sample spans roughly 110,000 clones, 82% being singletons. The sequenced sample was PBMCs. The receptors originated from a man aged 50-59 years in good health and CMV-seronegative. Each CDR3 is given with its conserved first and last residue. Each record gives: J gene, D gene, clone size, V gene, CDR3 protein, CDR3 DNA. A D gene is named only where the DNA matches it firmly. Some rows mark clone size as missing; the rest say once, few, many or name a class of expanded clone.

j_gene: TRBJ2-5; d_gene: TRBD2; abundance: -; v_gene: TRBV19; CDR3aa: CASSTTGGRETQYF; CDR3nt: TGTGCCAGTAGTACCACGGGGGGTCGAGAGACCCAGTACTTC
j_gene: TRBJ2-5; d_gene: -; abundance: -; v_gene: TRBV7-9; CDR3aa: CASSSRGPETQYF; CDR3nt: TGTGCCAGCAGCTCAAGGGGTCCGGAGACCCAGTACTTC
j_gene: TRBJ1-4; d_gene: -; abundance: -; v_gene: TRBV28; CDR3aa: CASSLYGGDRNEKLFF; CDR3nt: TGTGCCAGCAGTTTATATGGAGGGGACCGTAATGAAAAACTGTTTTTT
j_gene: TRBJ1-1; d_gene: TRBD1; abundance: -; v_gene: TRBV18; CDR3aa: CASSPLTGAEAFF; CDR3nt: TGTGCCAGCTCACCCTTAACAGGGGCTGAAGCTTTCTTT
j_gene: TRBJ1-3; d_gene: -; abundance: -; v_gene: TRBV7-2; CDR3aa: CASSFTSSGNTIYF; CDR3nt: TGTGCCAGCAGCTTTACCAGCTCTGGAAACACCATATATTTT
j_gene: TRBJ1-2; d_gene: TRBD1; abundance: -; v_gene: TRBV29-1; CDR3aa: CSVETGDRGYTF; CDR3nt: TGCAGCGTTGAGACAGGGGATCGCGGCTACACCTTC
j_gene: TRBJ1-6; d_gene: TRBD1; abundance: -; v_gene: TRBV6-1; CDR3aa: CASCDRADSPLHF; CDR3nt: TGTGCCAGTTGCGACAGGGCCGATTCACCCCTCCACTTT
j_gene: TRBJ1-4; d_gene: TRBD1; abundance: -; v_gene: TRBV4-1; CDR3aa: CASSPGTGGETNEKLFF; CDR3nt: TGCGCCAGCAGCCCAGGGACAGGGGGCGAAACTAATGAAAAACTGTTTTTT
j_gene: TRBJ1-4; d_gene: -; abundance: -; v_gene: TRBV18; CDR3aa: CASSPWEGYEKLFF; CDR3nt: TGTGCCAGCTCCCCCTGGGAGGGTTATGAAAAACTGTTTTTT
j_gene: TRBJ1-2; d_gene: TRBD1; abundance: -; v_gene: TRBV30; CDR3aa: CAWSPTGTGIGYTF; CDR3nt: TGTGCCTGGAGTCCTACCGGGACAGGGATTGGCTACACCTTC
j_gene: TRBJ1-2; d_gene: TRBD1; abundance: -; v_gene: TRBV7-8; CDR3aa: CASTRSGDRALWGYTF; CDR3nt: TGTGCCAGCACTCGATCCGGGGACAGGGCCCTCTGGGGCTACACCTTC
j_gene: TRBJ2-5; d_gene: -; abundance: -; v_gene: TRBV5-1; CDR3aa: CASSPRQRREETQYF; CDR3nt: TGCGCCAGCAGCCCACGACAGCGAAGGGAAGAGACCCAGTACTTC
j_gene: TRBJ2-3; d_gene: -; abundance: -; v_gene: TRBV27; CDR3aa: CASSFGGARRFGTDTQYF; CDR3nt: TGTGCCAGCAGTTTCGGAGGAGCCAGAAGATTCGGCACAGATACGCAGTATTTT
j_gene: TRBJ2-5; d_gene: TRBD2; abundance: once; v_gene: TRBV5-8; CDR3aa: CASSFGGGGARETQYF; CDR3nt: TGTGCCAGCAGCTTCGGGGGCGGGGGGGCCCGAGAGACCCAGTACTTC
j_gene: TRBJ1-1; d_gene: -; abundance: few; v_gene: TRBV7-2; CDR3aa: CASRGLRNTEAFF; CDR3nt: TGTGCCAGCAGGGGACTGAGGAACACTGAAGCTTTCTTT
j_gene: TRBJ2-2; d_gene: -; abundance: -; v_gene: TRBV10-3; CDR3aa: CAISRGEGDTGELFF; CDR3nt: TGTGCCATCAGTCGTGGCGAGGGGGACACCGGGGAGCTGTTTTTT
j_gene: TRBJ2-1; d_gene: -; abundance: -; v_gene: TRBV29-1; CDR3aa: CSVEQVIYNEQFF; CDR3nt: TGCAGCGTTGAACAGGTTATCTACAATGAGCAGTTCTTC
j_gene: TRBJ1-2; d_gene: -; abundance: -; v_gene: TRBV9; CDR3aa: CASSVEARDYGYTF; CDR3nt: TGTGCCAGCAGCGTAGAGGCCAGGGACTATGGCTACACCTTC
j_gene: TRBJ2-1; d_gene: TRBD2; abundance: -; v_gene: TRBV6-5; CDR3aa: CASGLRGGEQFF; CDR3nt: TGTGCCAGCGGCTTGCGGGGGGGGGAGCAGTTCTTC
j_gene: TRBJ2-5; d_gene: -; abundance: -; v_gene: TRBV30; CDR3aa: CAWSQERLETQYF; CDR3nt: TGTGCCTGGAGTCAGGAACGGCTGGAGACCCAGTACTTC
j_gene: TRBJ1-6; d_gene: TRBD1; abundance: -; v_gene: TRBV15; CDR3aa: CATSIDRGNSPLHF; CDR3nt: TGTGCCACCAGCATCGACAGGGGGAATTCACCCCTCCACTTT
j_gene: TRBJ1-1; d_gene: -; abundance: few; v_gene: TRBV5-4; CDR3aa: CASTLQGNTEAFF; CDR3nt: TGTGCCAGCACCCTACAGGGGAACACTGAAGCTTTCTTT
j_gene: TRBJ1-1; d_gene: -; abundance: -; v_gene: TRBV6-6; CDR3aa: CASGWGDVGTEAFF; CDR3nt: TGTGCCAGCGGCTGGGGGGATGTGGGCACTGAAGCTTTCTTT
j_gene: TRBJ1-3; d_gene: -; abundance: -; v_gene: TRBV6-1; CDR3aa: CASSVSIGGGSGNTIYF; CDR3nt: TGTGCCAGCAGTGTGAGCATCGGTGGTGGCTCTGGAAACACCATATATTTT
j_gene: TRBJ1-2; d_gene: -; abundance: -; v_gene: TRBV5-5; CDR3aa: CASSFRVGYGYTF; CDR3nt: TGTGCCAGCAGCTTCAGGGTGGGGTATGGCTACACCTTC
j_gene: TRBJ1-2; d_gene: -; abundance: -; v_gene: TRBV21-1; CDR3aa: CASSSLGEGIVYGYTF; CDR3nt: TGTGCCAGCAGCTCCTTGGGAGAGGGAATTGTCTATGGCTACACCTTC
j_gene: TRBJ1-2; d_gene: TRBD1; abundance: few; v_gene: TRBV5-1; CDR3aa: CASSALNRGSGYTF; CDR3nt: TGCGCCAGCAGCGCCTTAAACAGGGGTAGTGGCTACACCTTC
j_gene: TRBJ1-1; d_gene: TRBD1; abundance: once; v_gene: TRBV6-6; CDR3aa: CASSPGTGGIGEAFF; CDR3nt: TGTGCCAGCAGTCCCGGGACAGGGGGGATCGGTGAAGCTTTCTTT
j_gene: TRBJ1-2; d_gene: -; abundance: -; v_gene: TRBV15; CDR3aa: CATSARGSIYYGYTF; CDR3nt: TGTGCCACCAGCGCGCGGGGCAGCATTTACTATGGCTACACCTTC
j_gene: TRBJ1-2; d_gene: TRBD1; abundance: -; v_gene: TRBV10-3; CDR3aa: CAILGQGVDGYTF; CDR3nt: TGTGCCATCCTGGGACAGGGGGTGGATGGCTACACCTTC
j_gene: TRBJ1-2; d_gene: -; abundance: once; v_gene: TRBV4-1; CDR3aa: CASSQRQEPNYGYTF; CDR3nt: TGCGCCAGCAGCCAAAGACAGGAACCTAACTATGGCTACACCTTC
j_gene: TRBJ1-4; d_gene: -; abundance: -; v_gene: TRBV4-2; CDR3aa: CASSQDGQFGEKLFF; CDR3nt: TGTGCCAGCAGCCAAGATGGACAGTTCGGGGAAAAACTGTTTTTT
j_gene: TRBJ1-2; d_gene: -; abundance: -; v_gene: TRBV4-2; CDR3aa: CASSQDYSTYGYTF; CDR3nt: TGTGCCAGCAGCCAAGACTATTCCACTTATGGCTACACCTTC
j_gene: TRBJ2-2; d_gene: -; abundance: -; v_gene: TRBV10-1; CDR3aa: CASTPNPSGGYSTGELFF; CDR3nt: TGCGCCAGCACTCCAAACCCTTCGGGGGGCTATAGCACCGGGGAGCTGTTTTTT
j_gene: TRBJ1-3; d_gene: -; abundance: -; v_gene: TRBV6-5; CDR3aa: CASSSPGITGNTIYF; CDR3nt: TGTGCCAGCAGCTCCCCTGGCATTACGGGAAACACCATATATTTT
j_gene: TRBJ2-5; d_gene: TRBD1; abundance: few; v_gene: TRBV7-9; CDR3aa: CASSYRTGSETQYF; CDR3nt: TGTGCCAGCAGCTACCGGACAGGGTCGGAGACCCAGTACTTC
j_gene: TRBJ2-6; d_gene: -; abundance: -; v_gene: TRBV9; CDR3aa: CASSVSGAWGANVLTF; CDR3nt: TGTGCCAGCAGCGTATCTGGGGCGTGGGGGGCCAACGTCCTGACTTTC
j_gene: TRBJ1-4; d_gene: TRBD1; abundance: once; v_gene: TRBV6-1; CDR3aa: CASSEDRSSNEKLFF; CDR3nt: TGTGCCAGCAGTGAGGACAGGTCTAGTAATGAAAAACTGTTTTTT
j_gene: TRBJ1-5; d_gene: TRBD1; abundance: -; v_gene: TRBV19; CDR3aa: CASRTGQFNQPQHF; CDR3nt: TGTGCCAGTAGGACGGGACAGTTCAATCAGCCCCAGCATTTT
j_gene: TRBJ2-2; d_gene: TRBD1; abundance: -; v_gene: TRBV11-1; CDR3aa: CASTKGGGDTGELFF; CDR3nt: TGTGCCAGCACCAAAGGGGGCGGTGACACCGGGGAGCTGTTTTTT
j_gene: TRBJ2-7; d_gene: -; abundance: -; v_gene: TRBV7-2; CDR3aa: CASSAVRGAGEQYF; CDR3nt: TGTGCCAGCAGCGCTGTTAGGGGCGCAGGCGAGCAGTACTTC
j_gene: TRBJ1-4; d_gene: -; abundance: few; v_gene: TRBV4-1; CDR3aa: CASSQVGGETEKLFF; CDR3nt: TGCGCCAGCAGCCAAGTGGGGGGGGAGACTGAAAAACTGTTTTTT
j_gene: TRBJ1-2; d_gene: -; abundance: -; v_gene: TRBV7-2; CDR3aa: CASSLAGTVRGQNGYTF; CDR3nt: TGTGCCAGCAGCTTAGCGGGGACGGTTAGGGGACAAAATGGCTACACCTTC
j_gene: TRBJ1-3; d_gene: -; abundance: -; v_gene: TRBV29-1; CDR3aa: CSVEGTPAGNTIYF; CDR3nt: TGCAGCGTTGAAGGGACACCGGCCGGAAACACCATATATTTT
j_gene: TRBJ2-1; d_gene: -; abundance: -; v_gene: TRBV9; CDR3aa: CASSVTLAEGYNEQFF; CDR3nt: TGTGCCAGCAGCGTAACCTTAGCGGAGGGCTACAATGAGCAGTTCTTC
j_gene: TRBJ2-3; d_gene: TRBD1; abundance: -; v_gene: TRBV27; CDR3aa: CASSAGQGGTDTQYF; CDR3nt: TGTGCCAGCAGTGCGGGACAGGGGGGCACAGATACGCAGTATTTT
j_gene: TRBJ1-1; d_gene: TRBD1; abundance: -; v_gene: TRBV10-1; CDR3aa: CASSEGQGARTEAFF; CDR3nt: TGCGCCAGCAGTGAGGGACAGGGGGCGCGAACTGAAGCTTTCTTT
j_gene: TRBJ1-3; d_gene: TRBD1; abundance: -; v_gene: TRBV5-1; CDR3aa: CASCIGTGGATGNTIYF; CDR3nt: TGCGCCAGTTGCATAGGGACAGGGGGCGCGACTGGAAACACCATATATTTT
j_gene: TRBJ1-2; d_gene: -; abundance: -; v_gene: TRBV19; CDR3aa: CASSIDLDSGGYTF; CDR3nt: TGTGCCAGTAGTATAGATCTAGACTCCGGTGGCTACACCTTC
j_gene: TRBJ2-7; d_gene: -; abundance: few; v_gene: TRBV18; CDR3aa: CASSPGQSYEQYF; CDR3nt: TGTGCCAGCTCACCGGGGCAGTCCTACGAGCAGTACTTC
j_gene: TRBJ1-1; d_gene: -; abundance: few; v_gene: TRBV7-2; CDR3aa: CATKPSGNTEAFF; CDR3nt: TGTGCCACCAAGCCTTCGGGGAACACTGAAGCTTTCTTT
j_gene: TRBJ1-3; d_gene: -; abundance: -; v_gene: TRBV5-1; CDR3aa: CASSITLRVSGNTIYF; CDR3nt: TGCGCCAGCAGCATTACCCTGAGAGTCTCTGGAAACACCATATATTTT
j_gene: TRBJ2-3; d_gene: TRBD2; abundance: -; v_gene: TRBV7-6; CDR3aa: CASSLSGGPENTQYF; CDR3nt: TGTGCCAGCAGCTTGAGCGGGGGCCCAGAAAATACGCAGTATTTT
j_gene: TRBJ1-6; d_gene: TRBD1; abundance: once; v_gene: TRBV30; CDR3aa: CAWSRDSYNSPLHF; CDR3nt: TGTGCCTGGAGTCGGGACAGCTACAATTCACCCCTCCACTTT
j_gene: TRBJ1-6; d_gene: -; abundance: -; v_gene: TRBV5-1; CDR3aa: CASSANNSPLHF; CDR3nt: TGCGCCAGCAGCGCTAACAATTCACCCCTCCACTTT
j_gene: TRBJ1-1; d_gene: TRBD1; abundance: -; v_gene: TRBV5-6; CDR3aa: CASSSLRGYTEAFF; CDR3nt: TGTGCCAGCAGCTCCCTCAGGGGGTACACTGAAGCTTTCTTT
j_gene: TRBJ1-5; d_gene: -; abundance: few; v_gene: TRBV23-1; CDR3aa: CASSQSRQPQHF; CDR3nt: TGCGCCAGCAGTCAATCGCGTCAGCCCCAGCATTTT
j_gene: TRBJ2-1; d_gene: -; abundance: -; v_gene: TRBV9; CDR3aa: CASSVVGGAYNEQFF; CDR3nt: TGTGCCAGCAGCGTAGTGGGCGGGGCCTACAATGAGCAGTTCTTC
j_gene: TRBJ2-3; d_gene: -; abundance: -; v_gene: TRBV11-3; CDR3aa: CASSETGTDTQYF; CDR3nt: TGTGCCAGCAGCGAAACAGGCACAGATACGCAGTATTTT